This TCR beta chain was recovered during a study of blood T cell repertoires in COVID-19. The length of the CDR3 is 16 residues. Original processing methods: Amplification of reference gene primers was used by the study to estimate nucleated cell counts. Profiling relied on immunoSEQ multiplex PCR, and the TCRdb table lists in-frame clones only, not all of them. The V and J calls and clone size are taken from that table; D and trimming were inferred from the DNA. This sample yields 150,000 to 200,000 clones, of which around 82% are seen a single time; around 16% belongs to the top ten. This study enrolled people aged 18 to 89 from around 25 US geographic areas. Cohorts were based on clinical histories the participants reported.

Sequencing was carried out using PBMCs or T cells enriched from blood (not recorded which). This TCR derives from a woman aged 50 to 60 with acute COVID-19. This sequence joins TRBV21-1 and TRBJ1-5; TRBD1 is the table's D call, not checked against the DNA. TRBV21-1 is marked as a pseudogene. As DNA, the CDR3 is TGTGCCAGCAGCAAAAGGTGGGCCAAGAGCAATCAGCCCCAGCATTTT. It codes for CASSKRWAKSNQPQHF.